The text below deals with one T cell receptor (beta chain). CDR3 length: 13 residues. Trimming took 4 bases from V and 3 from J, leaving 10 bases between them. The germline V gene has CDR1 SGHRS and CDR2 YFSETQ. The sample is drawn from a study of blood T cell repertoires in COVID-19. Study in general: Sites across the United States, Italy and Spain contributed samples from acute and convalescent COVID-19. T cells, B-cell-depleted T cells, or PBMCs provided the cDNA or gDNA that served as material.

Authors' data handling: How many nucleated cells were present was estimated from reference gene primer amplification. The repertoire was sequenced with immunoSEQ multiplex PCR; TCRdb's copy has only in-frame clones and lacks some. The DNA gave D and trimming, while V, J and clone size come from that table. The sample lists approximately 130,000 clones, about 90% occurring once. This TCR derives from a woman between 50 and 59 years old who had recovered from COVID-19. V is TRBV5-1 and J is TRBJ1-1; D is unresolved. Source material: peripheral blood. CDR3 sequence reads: CASSHDTYTEAFF. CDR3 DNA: TGCGCCAGCAGCCACGACACCTACACTGAAGCTTTCTTT.